These 32 T cell receptor beta chains were all obtained from the same sample, sequenced in a study of brain T cells in children with intractable seizures. Libraries were prepared by immunoSEQ multiplex PCR; TCRdb keeps only in-frame clonotypes and omits some of them. Here the sample spans 340,000 or so clones, 93% being singletons. Time point defined: blood from clinic visit 5 months post-surgery; TSC patient then seizure free. Sample: peripheral blood, taken about 5 months after surgery. These receptors were taken from a boy less than two years old with tuberous sclerosis and intractable seizures.

The chain carries TRBV5-4 and TRBJ2-7; 9 bases map to TRBD1. The CDR3 is 15 residues long. Germline CDR1 SGHNT, CDR2 YYREEE (reference sequence). The V and J ends lost 0 bases and 4 bases, in that order; junction bases with no gene match: 5. The CDR3 bases are TGTGCCAGCAGCTTGGCGGGGACAGGGTTTTACGAGCAGTACTTC. Protein product: CASSLAGTGFYEQYF.

The chain uses TRBV19 and TRBJ2-1; no definite D call. The CDR3 runs 12 residues. Trimming took 5 bases from V and 5 from J, leaving 7 bases between them. Germline-derived CDR1 and CDR2 are LNHDA and SQIVND (reference sequence). The CDR3 loop is CASSYLHNEQFF. The CDR3 DNA sequence: TGTGCCAGTAGTTATCTCCACAATGAGCAGTTCTTC.

This chain connects TRBV20-1 to TRBJ2-2; D is unresolved. There are 15 residues in the CDR3. Germline CDR1 and CDR2: DFQATT and SNEGSKA (reference sequence). V was clipped by 3 bases and J by 6 bases, with 17 bases between them. The CDR3 here is CSASMQTSGAGELFF. For the CDR3, the DNA is TGCAGTGCTAGTATGCAAACCTCAGGAGCCGGGGAGCTGTTTTTT.

For this clone: One junction end disagrees with the germline gene, perhaps due to a read error. The genes are TRBV4-2 and TRBJ1-6, with D possibly matching TRBD1 (6 bases). Germline V gene data show CDR1 as LGHNA and CDR2 as YNFKEQ. CDR3 size: 14 residues. CDR3 region: CASRSGQLHSALHF. As DNA, the CDR3 is TGTGCCAGCAGGAGTGGACAGCTGCATTCAGCCCTCCACTTT.

This chain links TRBV12-3 or TRBV12-4 with TRBJ2-5, with a possible D match to TRBD2 (5 bases). V gave up 2 bases and J gave up 5 bases, with 9 bases separating them. The CDR3 has 13 residues. CDR3 amino acids: CASSLLALETQYF. In nucleotides, the CDR3 is TGTGCCAGCAGTTTACTAGCCTTGGAGACCCAGTACTTC.

This chain links TRBV6-6 with TRBJ2-2; D remains ambiguous. Looked up from germline, CDR1 is MNHNY and CDR2 is SVGAGI (reference sequence). This CDR3 region has 11 residues. Trimming removed 10 bases from V and 1 base from J, with 4 bases in between. The CDR3: CATQNTGELFF. The CDR3 DNA is TGTGCCACCCAGAACACCGGGGAGCTGTTTTTT.

The gene calls are TRBV5-6 and TRBJ1-2, with TRBD1 as a possible D gene (6 bases). The germline CDR1 and CDR2 sequences are SGHDT and YYEEEE. The CDR3 has 14 amino acids. V was trimmed by 4 bases and J by 0 bases, leaving 10 bases between them. The DNA for the CDR3 is TGTGCCAGCAGCCCTGGGACATCTAACTATGGCTACACCTTC. Its protein product is CASSPGTSNYGYTF.

The chain combines TRBV5-1 with TRBJ1-1; the D gene is possibly TRBD1 (6 bases). V was cut by 5 bases and J by 3 bases, with 11 bases left in between. The germline V gene encodes CDR1 SGHRS and CDR2 YFSETQ. CDR3 size: 13 residues. The CDR3 sequence: CASSKKGDTEAFF. For the CDR3, the DNA is TGCGCCAGCAGTAAGAAGGGGGACACTGAAGCTTTCTTT.

The chain links TRBV7-9 to TRBJ2-3; D gene ambiguous. The V end lost 1 base, the J end lost 2 bases, and 7 bases lay between the germline ends. From germline, CDR1 is SEHNR and CDR2 FQNEAQ (reference sequence). CDR3 size: 14 residues. CDR3 coding DNA: TGTGCCAGCAGCTTAGGACAAGCCACAGATACGCAGTATTTT. Translation gives CASSLGQATDTQYF.

J is TRBJ2-2 and V is TRBV5-4, with unresolved D. Germline-derived CDR1 and CDR2 are SGHNT and YYREEE (reference sequence). V shed 1 base and J shed 0 bases, with 7 bases lying between them. There are 15 residues in the CDR3. CDR3 DNA: TGTGCCAGCAGCTTGAAGCGATCGAACACCGGGGAGCTGTTTTTT. It encodes CASSLKRSNTGELFF.

The chain joins TRBV29-1 to TRBJ2-2; D remains unclear. The CDR3 runs 13 residues. The V and J ends lost 1 base and 2 bases respectively, with 5 bases between them. Germline lookup yields CDR1 SQVTM and CDR2 ANQGSEA. CDR3 protein: CSVEAENTGELFF. The CDR3 bases are TGCAGCGTTGAAGCCGAAAACACCGGGGAGCTGTTTTTT.

V and J are TRBV10-1 and TRBJ2-2, with TRBD2 as a possible D gene (6 bases). Germline CDR1 is WNHNN and CDR2 is SYGVQD (reference sequence). The CDR3 spans 18 residues. Trimming took 7 bases from V and 2 from J, leaving 23 bases between them. The CDR3 sequence: CASTDTPTGGENTGELFF. In nucleotides, the CDR3 is TGCGCCAGCACCGACACTCCCACCGGGGGAGAAAACACCGGGGAGCTGTTTTTT.

This chain links TRBV24-1 with TRBJ2-1; D is possibly TRBD2 (6 bases). The V gene's germline CDR1 is KGHDR and CDR2 SFDVKD. Trimming stripped 4 bases from V and 0 bases from J, with 9 bases between. CDR3 length: 15 residues. Written as DNA, the CDR3 is TGTGCCACCAGTGAAAATAGCGGCTCCTACAATGAGCAGTTCTTC. It codes for CATSENSGSYNEQFF.

The chain recombines TRBV9 with TRBJ2-5, with TRBD2 as a possible D gene (5 bases). The germline V gene has CDR1 SGDLS and CDR2 YYNGEE. V lost 4 bases and J 5 bases, leaving 15 bases between the germline ends. The CDR3 length is 14 residues. The CDR3 sequence: CASSPSPAGETQYF. The CDR3 DNA is TGTGCCAGCAGCCCTAGCCCAGCCGGGGAGACCCAGTACTTC. Looking up the rest from reference TRBV9 and TRBJ2-5 gives the full variable domain: DSGVTQTPKHLITATGQRVTLRCSPRSGDLSVYWYQQSLDQGLQFLIQYYNGEERAKGNILERFSAQQFPDLHSELNLSSLELGDSALYFCASSPSPAGETQYFGPGTRLLVL.

The rearrangement joins TRBV6-6 to TRBJ1-2, with D unresolved. In germline, CDR1 is MNHNY, CDR2 SVGAGI (reference sequence). Between the trimmed V and J ends, which lost 0 bases and 5 bases, there was a span of 10 bases. The CDR3 contains 14 residues. CDR3 coding DNA: TGTGCCAGCAGTTACTCCAGCAGATCGTATGGCTACACCTTC. It translates to CASSYSSRSYGYTF.

This chain connects TRBV27 to TRBJ2-7; D is unclear. Germline CDR1 reads MNHEY; CDR2 reads SMNVEV (reference sequence). V was shortened by 3 bases and J by 3 bases, with 6 bases between the two germline ends. The CDR3 has 12 residues. The CDR3 coding sequence is TGTGCCAGCAGTTTTTACGGCTACGAGCAGTACTTC. Protein sequence: CASSFYGYEQYF.

The chain joins TRBV20-1 to TRBJ2-7, with D uncertain. Trimming stripped 3 bases from V and 2 bases from J, with 11 bases between. The CDR3 consists of 13 residues. CDR1 is DFQATT and CDR2 is SNEGSKA in the germline V gene (reference sequence). The CDR3 sequence is CSASDLGTYEQYF. The CDR3, as DNA: TGCAGTGCTAGTGATTTAGGAACCTACGAGCAGTACTTC.

The chain couples TRBV7-9 to TRBJ2-1; 9 bases are a match to TRBD2. The germline V gene has CDR1 SEHNR and CDR2 FQNEAQ (reference sequence). This CDR3 is 15 amino acids long. V lost 5 bases to trimming and J lost 0 bases; unmatched junction nucleotides: 2. The CDR3 nucleotides read TGTGCCAGCAGCATTAGCGGGAGCTCCTACAATGAGCAGTTCTTC. Protein sequence: CASSISGSSYNEQFF.

The chain couples TRBV3-1 (or the pseudogene TRBV3-2) to TRBJ1-6, with D perhaps TRBD1 (5 bases). Germline V gene data show CDR1 as LGHDT and CDR2 as YNNKEL (reference sequence). The CDR3 has 13 amino acids. Deletions cut 8 bases from V and 10 bases from J, with 15 bases between. The CDR3 protein is CASRNGGGSPLHF. CDR3 in DNA: TGTGCCAGCCGTAACGGGGGGGGGTCACCCCTCCACTTT.

The chain recombines TRBV5-5 with TRBJ2-5; tentatively, D is TRBD2 (5 bases). Trimming removed 0 bases at V and 6 bases at J, with 9 bases between. CDR1 is SGHKS, CDR2 YYEKEE, per germline (reference sequence). The CDR3 extends over 13 amino acids. CDR3 DNA sequence: TGTGCCAGCAGCTTGGGAGGGAAAAAGACCCAGTACTTC. Protein: CASSLGGKKTQYF.

The V gene is TRBV19, the J gene TRBJ2-2, with D perhaps matching TRBD1 (6 bases). There are 17 residues in the CDR3. The germline gives CDR1 LNHDA, CDR2 SQIVND (reference sequence). Trimming removed 6 bases from V and 2 bases from J, with 19 bases in between. CDR3 nucleotide sequence: TGTGCCAGTAGAAAAACAGGGTACGGGAAAAACACCGGGGAGCTGTTTTTT. Residues: CASRKTGYGKNTGELFF. The entire variable domain, with the rest obtained from reference TRBV19 and TRBJ2-2, is as follows: DGGITQSPKYLFRKEGQNVTLSCEQNLNHDAMYWYRQDPGQGLRLIYYSQIVNDFQKGDIAEGYSVSREKKESFPLTVTSAQKNPTAFYLCASRKTGYGKNTGELFFGEGSRLTVL.

The chain employs TRBV28 and TRBJ1-1; D not certain. Germline V lookup: CDR1 MDHEN, CDR2 SYDVKM. The CDR3 loop spans 15 amino acids. With 5 bases removed from V and 0 bases from J, the gap between germline ends came to 13 bases. The CDR3 spells CASSKGRIMNTEAFF. In nucleotides, the CDR3 is TGTGCCAGCAGTAAAGGGCGGATTATGAACACTGAAGCTTTCTTT.

The chain couples TRBV19 to TRBJ2-3; TRBD1 matches 7 bases. The CDR3 totals 14 residues. The germline gives CDR1 LNHDA, CDR2 SQIVND (reference sequence). Trimming took 5 bases from V and 3 from J; bases not matched to a gene: 5. The CDR3 nucleotides are TGTGCCAGTAGTTGGGACAGCCCTACAGATACGCAGTATTTT. Translation gives CASSWDSPTDTQYF. Combining the CDR3 with reference TRBV19 and TRBJ2-3 gives the whole variable domain DGGITQSPKYLFRKEGQNVTLSCEQNLNHDAMYWYRQDPGQGLRLIYYSQIVNDFQKGDIAEGYSVSREKKESFPLTVTSAQKNPTAFYLCASSWDSPTDTQYFGPGTRLTVL.

The CDR3 sequence is CASSKGQANEKLFF. The CDR3 nucleotides read TGTGCCAGCAGCAAGGGACAGGCTAATGAAAAACTGTTTTTT. The V gene is TRBV7-9, the J gene TRBJ1-4; 8 nucleotides align to TRBD1. The V gene's germline CDR1 is SEHNR and CDR2 FQNEAQ (reference sequence). The trim removed 5 bases at V and 3 bases at J, leaving 2 bases unmatched. CDR3 length: 14 residues.

The rearrangement links TRBV7-6 to TRBJ2-1, with D unresolved. V lost 1 base, J lost 0 bases, and 16 bases lay in between. CDR1 is SGHVS and CDR2 is FNYEAQ in the germline V gene. This CDR3 has 18 residues. In nucleotides, the CDR3 is TGTGCCAGCAGCTTAGGTTGGAGCGTTAGAAGCTCCTACAATGAGCAGTTCTTC. Amino acids: CASSLGWSVRSSYNEQFF.

This rearrangement joins TRBV6-1 to TRBJ2-1, with unresolved D. V lost 3 bases to trimming and J lost 5 bases, with 5 bases between them. The CDR3 is made up of 12 amino acids. Germline values: CDR1 MNHNS, CDR2 SASEGT. In DNA form, the CDR3 reads TGTGCCAGCAGTGAGAATAACAATGAGCAGTTCTTC. Translation: CASSENNNEQFF.

This chain connects TRBV5-1 to TRBJ1-1, with TRBD1 identical over 10 bases. CDR3 length equals 15 residues. Germline V lookup: CDR1 SGHRS, CDR2 YFSETQ. V gave up 3 bases and J gave up 2 bases; unmatched junction bases: 4. DNA of the CDR3: TGCGCCAGCAGCTCAGGACAGGGGGTAAACACTGAAGCTTTCTTT. It codes for CASSSGQGVNTEAFF.

This sequence joins TRBV5-4 and TRBJ2-3, with a weak D call TRBD2 (5 bases). The V and J ends lost 4 bases and 2 bases respectively, with 20 bases between them. CDR1 is SGHNT and CDR2 is YYREEE in the germline V gene (reference sequence). This CDR3 contains 17 residues. The CDR3 bases are TGTGCCAGCAGCCCCCCCCCGAGCGGCGCCCCCACAGATACGCAGTATTTT. This codes for CASSPPPSGAPTDTQYF.

The V gene is TRBV20-1, the J gene TRBJ2-7; D call uncertain. V lost 3 bases and J lost 3, with 12 bases in between. CDR3 length: 13 residues. CDR1 is DFQATT, CDR2 SNEGSKA, per germline (reference sequence). The CDR3 sequence is CSASNPESYEQYF. In DNA form, the CDR3 reads TGCAGTGCTAGTAATCCTGAAAGCTACGAGCAGTACTTC.

The chain employs TRBV27 and TRBJ1-2, with TRBD1 matching over 9 bases. The CDR3 extends over 14 amino acids. CDR1 is MNHEY and CDR2 is SMNVEV in the germline V gene (reference sequence). V was clipped by 5 bases and J by 3 bases; unmatched bases: 4. In DNA, the CDR3 is TGTGCCAGCAGTCTGGGACAGGGCCACTATGGCTACACCTTC. Its translation: CASSLGQGHYGYTF.

The sample holds one count of this clone. This chain links TRBV5-6 with TRBJ2-4, with 8 bases fitting TRBD2. The CDR3 runs 15 residues. Germline trimming cut 1 base from V and 0 bases from J; bases unmatched to any gene: 0. CDR1 is SGHDT and CDR2 is YYEEEE in the germline V gene. DNA for the CDR3: TGTGCCAGCAGCTTGCTAGCGGGAGCCAAAAACATTCAGTACTTC. It yields the protein CASSLLAGAKNIQYF.

The chain joins TRBV11-3 to TRBJ2-2; D not certain. The V end lost 4 bases, the J end lost 7 bases, and 13 bases lay between the germline ends. CDR1 is SGHNT and CDR2 is YENEEA in the germline V gene. CDR3 size: 14 residues. This chain's CDR3 is CASSSDNTGGELFF. The DNA for the CDR3 is TGTGCCAGCAGCTCGGATAACACTGGCGGGGAGCTGTTTTTT.